A selection of T cell receptor beta chains follows, all from one sample in a study of T cells in Graves' hyperthyroidism and ophthalmopathy. TCRdb fed the multiplex PCR reads into MiXCR, producing one record per CDR3 protein. Of approximately 480,000 distinct CDR3 sequences in the sample, under 25% were seen once. Specimen: blood. Every receptor here comes from a man younger than 35 with Graves' hyperthyroidism. Each CDR3 is given with its conserved first and last residue. The D gene is left open where the match is weak. Expanded clones are given a class, and other clones once, few, many or no size at all.

v_gene: TRBV6-5; d_gene: .; j_gene: TRBJ2-5; abundance: many; CDR3nt: TGTGCCAGCAGTTACAACTCAGGGCACCAAGAGACCCAGTACTTC; CDR3aa: CASSYNSGHQETQYF
v_gene: TRBV20-1; d_gene: .; j_gene: TRBJ1-1; abundance: .; CDR3nt: TGCAGTGCTAGGGGCAGCGAGTCGTCGCCCACTGAAGCTTTCTTT; CDR3aa: CSARGSESSPTEAFF
v_gene: TRBV7-8; d_gene: .; j_gene: TRBJ2-5; abundance: many; CDR3nt: .; CDR3aa: CASSLVVRARETQYF
v_gene: TRBV11-2; d_gene: .; j_gene: TRBJ1-5; abundance: many; CDR3nt: TGTGCCAGCAGCTCGGGTAAAGGGAATCAGCCCCAGCATTTT; CDR3aa: CASSSGKGNQPQHF
v_gene: TRBV6-5; d_gene: .; j_gene: TRBJ1-5; abundance: many; CDR3nt: TGTGCCAGCAACCTGGGACTTCAGCCCCAGCATTTT; CDR3aa: CASNLGLQPQHF
v_gene: TRBV6-1; d_gene: TRBD1; j_gene: TRBJ1-5; abundance: .; CDR3nt: TGTGCCAGCATGACAGGGATAGGTCAGCCCCAGCATTTT; CDR3aa: CASMTGIGQPQHF
v_gene: TRBV27; d_gene: TRBD2; j_gene: TRBJ2-7; abundance: many; CDR3nt: TGTGCCAGCAGCTATAGCGGGGGGGCCTCCTACGAGCAGTACTTC; CDR3aa: CASSYSGGASYEQYF
v_gene: TRBV12-3/TRBV12-4; d_gene: TRBD1; j_gene: TRBJ2-5; abundance: many; CDR3nt: TGTGCCAGCACCCCGGGACAGGGACAGACCCAGTACTTC; CDR3aa: CASTPGQGQTQYF
v_gene: TRBV19; d_gene: TRBD1; j_gene: TRBJ1-2; abundance: once; CDR3nt: TGTGCCAGTCGACAGGGTCAGCTCGCCCTGTATGGCTACACCTTC; CDR3aa: CASRQGQLALYGYTF
v_gene: TRBV7-2; d_gene: .; j_gene: TRBJ2-5; abundance: .; CDR3nt: TGTGCCAGCAGCTTAGCGTATCGGGCTCTTCAAGAGACCCAGTACTTC; CDR3aa: CASSLAYRALQETQYF
v_gene: TRBV6-1; d_gene: .; j_gene: TRBJ1-2; abundance: .; CDR3nt: TGTGCCAGCAGTGAAAATTGGCAGTCTAGATATGGCTACACCTTC; CDR3aa: CASSENWQSRYGYTF
v_gene: TRBV6-1; d_gene: TRBD1; j_gene: TRBJ2-7; abundance: many; CDR3nt: TGTGCCAGCAGTCTGGGCAGGGGGCGAAACGACGAGCAGTACTTC; CDR3aa: CASSLGRGRNDEQYF
v_gene: TRBV5-1; d_gene: .; j_gene: TRBJ2-2; abundance: few; CDR3nt: TGCGCCAGCAGCCCTCTAGGGTCGAACACCGGGGAGCTGTTTTTT; CDR3aa: CASSPLGSNTGELFF
v_gene: TRBV30; d_gene: TRBD2; j_gene: TRBJ2-3; abundance: many; CDR3nt: TGTGCCTTAGCGGGGGGGCCGCACACAGATACGCAGTATTTT; CDR3aa: CALAGGPHTDTQYF
v_gene: TRBV10-3; d_gene: TRBD1; j_gene: TRBJ1-2; abundance: many; CDR3nt: TGTGCCATCAGTGAATTTCAGGGGGACTATGGCTACACCTTC; CDR3aa: CAISEFQGDYGYTF
v_gene: TRBV18; d_gene: .; j_gene: TRBJ1-5; abundance: many; CDR3nt: TGTGCCAGCTCACAAACCCAAGGGGTTCAGCCCCAGCATTTT; CDR3aa: CASSQTQGVQPQHF
v_gene: TRBV28; d_gene: .; j_gene: TRBJ1-5; abundance: many; CDR3nt: TGTGCCAGCAGTTTCCATAAGGGTGTGATAGACCAGCCCCAGCATTTT; CDR3aa: CASSFHKGVIDQPQHF
v_gene: TRBV5-6; d_gene: .; j_gene: TRBJ2-5; abundance: many; CDR3nt: TGTGCCAGCACCCTCTTCGGCGTTAAGACCCAGTACTTC; CDR3aa: CASTLFGVKTQYF
v_gene: TRBV5-4; d_gene: .; j_gene: TRBJ1-2; abundance: many; CDR3nt: TGTGCCAGCAGCTTGGACAGTGCCCCTATTTCCCCCATTGGCTACACCTTC; CDR3aa: CASSLDSAPISPIGYTF
v_gene: TRBV6-1; d_gene: .; j_gene: TRBJ1-5; abundance: .; CDR3nt: TGTGCCAGCAGTCATACAGGGAATAGCAATCAGCCCCAGCATTTT; CDR3aa: CASSHTGNSNQPQHF
v_gene: TRBV11-2; d_gene: .; j_gene: TRBJ2-5; abundance: few; CDR3nt: TGTGCCAGCAGCATCATGGGTGGGTACCAAGAGACCCAGTACTTC; CDR3aa: CASSIMGGYQETQYF
v_gene: TRBV24-1; d_gene: TRBD1; j_gene: TRBJ1-1; abundance: .; CDR3nt: TGTGCCACCAGCACCGGGACAGGGGTAACTGAAGCTTTCTTT; CDR3aa: CATSTGTGVTEAFF
v_gene: TRBV6-1; d_gene: TRBD2; j_gene: TRBJ2-5; abundance: .; CDR3nt: TGTGCCAGCACTGGACTAGCGGTGAGAGAGACCCAGTACTTC; CDR3aa: CASTGLAVRETQYF
v_gene: TRBV6-1; d_gene: .; j_gene: TRBJ2-5; abundance: .; CDR3nt: TGTGCCAGCAGTGACGGGGGTTGGGAGACCCAGTACTTC; CDR3aa: CASSDGGWETQYF
v_gene: TRBV12-3/TRBV12-4; d_gene: .; j_gene: TRBJ2-2; abundance: .; CDR3nt: TGTGCCAGCAGTTTAGGACGGACGAACACCGGGGAGCTGTTGTTT; CDR3aa: CASSLGRTNTGELLF
v_gene: TRBV5-4; d_gene: TRBD1; j_gene: TRBJ2-7; abundance: few; CDR3nt: TGTGCCAGCAGCTTCGGCCAGGGGGCGGTCTACGAGCAGTACTTC; CDR3aa: CASSFGQGAVYEQYF